This T cell receptor (beta chain) was sequenced during a study of T cell changes during pregnancy in multiple sclerosis. The CDR3 loop spans 13 amino acids. V lost 3 bases and J lost 3, with 11 bases in between. The V gene's germline CDR1 is GTSNPN and CDR2 SVGIG (reference sequence). Some clones are missing from TCRdb's copy, which holds only in-frame ones; the method was immunoSEQ multiplex PCR. The sample gives 60,000 to 75,000 clones, approximately 91% of which show up once; approximately 1.5% is in the top ten. This chain links TRBV30 with TRBJ1-1; a possible D gene is TRBD1 (6 bases). The source of this sequence is a female donor with multiple sclerosis, enrolled in a pregnancy study. Material: peripheral blood, obtained in the third trimester of pregnancy. The CDR3 reads CAWRQGIYTEAFF. CDR3 in DNA: TGTGCCTGGAGACAGGGTATCTACACTGAAGCTTTCTTT.